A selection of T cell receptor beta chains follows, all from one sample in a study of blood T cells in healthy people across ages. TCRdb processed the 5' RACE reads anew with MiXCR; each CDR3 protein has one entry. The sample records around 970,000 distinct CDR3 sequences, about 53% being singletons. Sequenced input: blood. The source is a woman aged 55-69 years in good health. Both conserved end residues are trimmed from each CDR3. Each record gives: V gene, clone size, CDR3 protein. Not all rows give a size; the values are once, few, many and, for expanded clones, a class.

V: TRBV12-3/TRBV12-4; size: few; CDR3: ASSWGLAGALWGTDTQY
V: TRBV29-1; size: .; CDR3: SVERRELINEQF
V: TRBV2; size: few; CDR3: ASGIGLAGANEQY
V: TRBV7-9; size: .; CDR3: ASTSAPYGETQY
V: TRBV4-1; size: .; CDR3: ASSRGTSGDYEQY
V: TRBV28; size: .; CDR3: ASSPESAETQY
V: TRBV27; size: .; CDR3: ASSLILGRGWYGYT
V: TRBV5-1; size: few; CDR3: ASSLGPSEETQY
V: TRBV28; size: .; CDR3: ASSARRELYEQY
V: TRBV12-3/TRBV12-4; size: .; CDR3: ASSTGGITEAF
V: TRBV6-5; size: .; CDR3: ATALSDLSGQPQH
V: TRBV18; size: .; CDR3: ASSPGHQNTIY
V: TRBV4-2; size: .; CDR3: ASSREARAYEQY
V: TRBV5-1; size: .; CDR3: ASSFSGSEGKAF
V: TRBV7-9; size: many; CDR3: ASSLARGAGELF
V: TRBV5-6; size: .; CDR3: ASSFLVISGYT
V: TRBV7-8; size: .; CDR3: ASSLLRGSSTQETQY
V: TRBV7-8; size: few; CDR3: ASSQWDGDTQY
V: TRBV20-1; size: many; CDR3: SARLAGVYEQY
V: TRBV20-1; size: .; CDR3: SARGGGAGEAF
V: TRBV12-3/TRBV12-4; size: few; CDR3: ASTNQQGRETQY
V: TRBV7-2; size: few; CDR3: ASSLDGTGRANVLT
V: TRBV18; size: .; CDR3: ASSPPTGDTDTQY
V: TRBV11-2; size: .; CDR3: ASSRQPTGRDTQY
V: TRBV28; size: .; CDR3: ASGHEVKTEAF
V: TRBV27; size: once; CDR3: ASSLSSGDSNQPQH
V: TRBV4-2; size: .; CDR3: ASSQGVQGNYEQY